This TCR beta chain is drawn from a study of blood T cell repertoires in COVID-19. Trimming removed 2 bases at V and 3 bases at J, with 23 bases between. In germline, CDR1 is SGHVS, CDR2 FQNEAQ. CDR3 length: 18 residues. Under the authors' procedure: Amplification of reference gene primers provided the estimated nucleated cell counts. The assay was immunoSEQ multiplex PCR, and TCRdb's table has in-frame clones only and misses some. Clonal size and the V and J genes are those of that table, whereas D and trimming came from the DNA. Among approximately 220,000 clones listed, 85% were seen once. The TCR sequence derives from a man aged 35-49 years who had recovered from COVID-19. Sequenced material: PBMCs or T cells enriched from blood (not recorded which). This rearrangement joins TRBV7-8 to TRBJ2-7, with no clear D. The DNA for the CDR3 is TGTGCCAGCAGCTTAACACGGGTCCGGTCCCCGCGAGGCTACGAGCAGTACTTC. Amino acids: CASSLTRVRSPRGYEQYF.